This entry lists 10 T cell receptor beta chains sequenced from one sample in a study of cytomegalovirus exposure and HLA in healthy donors (dated by TCRdb to 2015 to 2018). The method was the immunoSEQ multiplex PCR assay. For the multiplex PCR, a mixture combining 60 forward primers for TCR Vbeta segments and 13 reverse primers for TCR Jbeta segments was used. As stored in TCRdb, this immuneACCESS dataset retains in-frame rearrangements with V and J assigned. A fraction of the clones does not appear; measured against another copy, unresolved V genes explain less than half of the discrepancy, and the remainder lacks a known reason. The sample table lists about 130,000 clones, 60% to 80% of them with a count of one. Approximately 1.5% of the sample is in the top ten clones. Sequencing input: PBMCs. The receptor source for this set is a female donor in good health and CMV-seronegative.

This clone occurred a few times. This CDR3 reads CASSSTGMSYGYTF. CDR3 bases: TGTGCCAGCAGCTCGACAGGGATGTCCTATGGCTACACCTTC. The chain couples TRBV7-9 to TRBJ1-2; 7 nucleotides match TRBD1. The CDR3 has 14 residues. V lost 4 bases, J lost 4 bases, and 6 bases stayed unmatched. Germline V gives CDR1 SEHNR, CDR2 FQNEAQ (reference sequence).

This chain joins TRBV2 and TRBJ2-5, with D perhaps matching TRBD2 (6 bases). The CDR3 length is 13 residues. Trimming removed 5 bases at V and 5 bases at J, with 12 bases between. CDR1 is SNHLY and CDR2 is FYNNEI in the germline V gene. CDR3 loop: CASSQAGRETQYF. DNA of the CDR3: TGTGCCAGCAGTCAGGCGGGGCGCGAGACCCAGTACTTC. Complete variable domain (other parts from reference TRBV2 and TRBJ2-5): EPEVTQTPSHQVTQMGQEVILRCVPISNHLYFYWYRQILGQKVEFLVSFYNNEISEKSEIFDDQFSVERPDGSNFTLKIRSTKLEDSAMYFCASSQAGRETQYFGPGTRLLVL.

This chain joins TRBV5-1 and TRBJ2-7; D may be TRBD2 (6 bases). The germline V gene encodes CDR1 SGHRS and CDR2 YFSETQ. The CDR3 loop spans 13 amino acids. V gave up 7 bases and J gave up 0 bases, with 11 bases separating them. The CDR3 reads CASAPGLSYEQYF. CDR3 sequence (DNA): TGCGCCAGCGCCCCGGGACTCTCCTACGAGCAGTACTTC.

CDR3 amino acids: CSVDQGADTQYF. In nucleotides, the CDR3 is TGCAGCGTTGATCAGGGGGCAGATACGCAGTATTTT. This chain joins TRBV29-1 and TRBJ2-3, with TRBD1 matching over 7 bases. CDR3 length: 12 residues. The germline gives CDR1 SQVTM, CDR2 ANQGSEA. V lost 3 bases to trimming and J lost 4 bases; unmatched junction nucleotides: 1.

V gene TRBV7-8 combines with J gene TRBJ1-5; 7 bases match TRBD1. The germline gives CDR1 SGHVS, CDR2 FQNEAQ. The CDR3 is made up of 15 amino acids. The trim removed 3 bases at V and 0 bases at J, leaving 2 bases unmatched. CDR3: CASSLTGSSNQPQHF. In DNA form, the CDR3 reads TGTGCCAGCAGCTTGACAGGGAGTAGCAATCAGCCCCAGCATTTT.

The V and J genes are TRBV10-3 and TRBJ2-7; 8 bases agree with TRBD1. Germline CDR1 and CDR2: ENHRY and SYGVKD. The CDR3 length is 13 residues. V was clipped by 8 bases and J by 6 bases; unmatched bases: 9. CDR3 region: CAIEAQGASEQYF. The CDR3 coding sequence is TGTGCCATCGAGGCTCAGGGGGCATCCGAGCAGTACTTC.

V and J are TRBV11-3 and TRBJ2-1; a possible D gene is TRBD1 (7 bases). The germline V gene encodes CDR1 SGHNT and CDR2 YENEEA. The CDR3 totals 15 residues. V lost 5 bases to trimming and J lost 8 bases, with 19 bases between them. CDR3 DNA: TGTGCCAGCAGCGCCCGCGGAGGGGGCTGGGATGAGCAGTTCTTC. Its translation: CASSARGGGWDEQFF. The variable domain in full, completed from reference TRBV11-3 and TRBJ2-1, reads EAGVVQSPRYKIIEKKQPVAFWCNPISGHNTLYWYLQNLGQGPELLIRYENEEAVDDSQLPKDRFSAERLKGVDSTLKIQPAELGDSAVYLCASSARGGGWDEQFFGPGTRLTVL.

This clone was recorded many times. The rearrangement links TRBV7-2 to TRBJ1-1; D is ambiguous. Trimming took 4 bases from V and 10 from J, leaving 13 bases between them. Germline assignment: CDR1 SGHTA and CDR2 FQGNSA. CDR3 length: 12 residues. CDR3 DNA: TGTGCCAGCAGCTCCCAGAGGGCCTCAGCTTTCTTT. It encodes CASSSQRASAFF.

In nucleotides, the CDR3 is TGTGCCAGCAGCCCGGAGGGACTAGCGGGTCACTACGAGCAGTACTTC. It is translated as CASSPEGLAGHYEQYF. This chain links TRBV9 with TRBJ2-7; 12 bases align to TRBD2. CDR3 length: 16 amino acids. Germline CDR1 SGDLS, CDR2 YYNGEE. Losses at the gene ends were 4 bases for V and 3 bases for J; bases not matched to a gene: 8.

The chain carries TRBV5-8 and TRBJ2-2, with TRBD2 matching 9 bases. The J segment lost 5 bases and the V segment lost 2 bases, leaving 10 bases of the junction unmatched. The CDR3 is 17 amino acids. Looked up from germline, CDR1 is SGHTS and CDR2 is YDEGEE. CDR3 sequence: CASSFQGLAWGTGELFF. CDR3 DNA sequence: TGTGCCAGCAGCTTTCAGGGACTAGCTTGGGGGACCGGGGAGCTGTTTTTT.